These T cell receptor beta chains were read from a single sample in a study of cytomegalovirus exposure and HLA in healthy donors. Here immunoSEQ multiplex PCR was the method, and the copy in TCRdb shows in-frame clones only, minus some. The table has roughly 200,000 clones, over 70% seen once. The sequenced material came from PBMCs. These receptors were obtained from a boy between 2 and 10 years old in good health and CMV-seronegative. The conserved cysteine and the conserved F or W are not part of the CDR3 here.

v_call	j_call	cdr3_aa
TRBV7-3	TRBJ2-7	ASSLTNEQY
TRBV6-1	NA	ASSDYRTDYEQY
TRBV10-3	TRBJ1-5	AISDGGMSNQPQH
TRBV7-2	TRBJ2-3	ASSLDLAGVVDTQY
TRBV5-1	TRBJ2-3	ASSLRGTGTDTQY
TRBV5-6	TRBJ2-1	ASSRRAYPYNEQF
TRBV27	TRBJ2-1	ASRPSGSRHNEQF
TRBV2	TRBJ2-5	ASSEEASGRAEETQY
TRBV5-6	TRBJ2-2	ASSSDYSNTGELF
TRBV25-1	TRBJ1-1	ASSDLYGVRTEAF
TRBV9	TRBJ1-2	ASSDRGNYGYT
TRBV27	TRBJ2-7	ASSLAGQGALPYEQY
TRBV6-1	TRBJ1-4	ASSEFQRVMVKLF
TRBV9	TRBJ2-2	ASSAHSTGELF
TRBV15	TRBJ2-3	ATSSTGGPRDTQY
TRBV21-1	TRBJ1-5	ASSNTGVPQPQH
TRBV30	TRBJ2-5	AWSVWGRETQY
TRBV19	TRBJ2-1	ASSIVGTVSYNEQF
TRBV5-1	TRBJ1-1	ASSPSRGLTNTEAF
TRBV7-9	TRBJ1-1	ASSLTGGTAEAF
TRBV7-9	TRBJ1-2	ASSQSPQGYGYT
TRBV9	TRBJ2-3	ASSRFGQGSTDTQY
TRBV5-1	TRBJ2-7	ASSYDRDYEQY
TRBV6-1	TRBJ2-5	ASSEGTSGGVQETQY
TRBV7-8	TRBJ1-1	ASSSGQSNTEAF
TRBV6-5	TRBJ1-1	ASARGGTEAF
TRBV11-1	TRBJ2-7	ASSPGADEQY
TRBV6-1	TRBJ1-2	ASRAGGDGYT
TRBV5-1	TRBJ2-3	ASSPTGTTQY
TRBV4-1	TRBJ1-5	ASSPGTGEDQPQH
TRBV27	TRBJ2-3	ASSLTGTDTQY
TRBV19	TRBJ1-2	ASSIDGSAGDSYGYT
TRBV6-6	TRBJ1-2	ASSYSRDSGYT
TRBV19	TRBJ2-3	ASSIDRATDTQY
TRBV29-1	TRBJ2-1	SVLGYDRRLRDEQF
TRBV9	TRBJ1-2	ASSRQGENYGYT
TRBV6-5	TRBJ2-5	ASRGPGGVQETQY
TRBV7-6	TRBJ2-3	ASSLMVAGGQRADTQY
TRBV11-2	TRBJ2-4	ASSLDSVWDRVRGIQY
TRBV10-1	TRBJ2-5	ATTGYQETQY
TRBV4-2	TRBJ2-5	ASSQGLAGAYQETQY
TRBV15	TRBJ1-5	ATSRAPGEPQH
TRBV27	TRBJ1-6	ASSSQSGSYNSPLH